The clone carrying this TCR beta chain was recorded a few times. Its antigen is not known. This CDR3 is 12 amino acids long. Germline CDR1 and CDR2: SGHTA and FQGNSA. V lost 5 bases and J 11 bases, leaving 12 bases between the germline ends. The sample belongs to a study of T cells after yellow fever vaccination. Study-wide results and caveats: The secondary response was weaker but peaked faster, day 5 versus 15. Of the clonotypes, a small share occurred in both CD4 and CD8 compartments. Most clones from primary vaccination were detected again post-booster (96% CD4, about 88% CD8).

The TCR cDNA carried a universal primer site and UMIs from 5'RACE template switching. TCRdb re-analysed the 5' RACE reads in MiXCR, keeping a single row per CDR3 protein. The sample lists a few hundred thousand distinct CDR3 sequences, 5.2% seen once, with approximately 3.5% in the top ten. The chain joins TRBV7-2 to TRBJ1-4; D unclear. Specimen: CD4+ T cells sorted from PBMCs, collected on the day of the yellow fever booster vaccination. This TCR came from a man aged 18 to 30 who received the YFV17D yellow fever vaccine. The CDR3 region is CASSPTGVKLFF. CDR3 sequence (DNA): TGTGCCAGCAGCCCGACCGGGGTGAAACTGTTTTTT.